This T cell receptor (beta chain) was captured by sequencing in a study of CD8 T cells in Susac syndrome. Healthy donors, matched for age and sex, constituted the control group. Overall study results and limits: Only a relatively small number of individuals were included in the TCR sequencing and HLA analysis.

On this clonotype: Its antigen is unidentified.

V gave up 6 bases and J gave up 3 bases, with 7 bases separating them. Germline V gene lookup returns CDR1 SNHLY and CDR2 FYNNEI. The CDR3 extends over 12 amino acids. After extraction with the RNeasy kit, roughly 0.5 to 1 ug of the RNA was reverse transcribed using random hexamers. Across 54 Vbeta and 13 Jbeta, TCR beta CDR3 was amplified with immunoSEQ multiplex PCR. MiXCR, run by TCRdb on the immunoSEQ multiplex PCR reads, gives a single entry per CDR3 protein. The sample includes roughly 120,000 distinct CDR3 sequences, over 85% of them seen just once. The sample comprised CD4+ T cells from PBMCs. This receptor was taken from a human donor in good health. The chain is built from TRBV2 and TRBJ2-3, with D hard to call. The CDR3 here is CASRFNTDTQYF. The CDR3 nucleotides are TGTGCCAGCAGGTTTAATACAGATACGCAGTATTTT. The variable domain in full, completed from reference TRBV2 and TRBJ2-3, reads EPEVTQTPSHQVTQMGQEVILRCVPISNHLYFYWYRQILGQKVEFLVSFYNNEISEKSEIFDDQFSVERPDGSNFTLKIRSTKLEDSAMYFCASRFNTDTQYFGPGTRLTVL.